The 16 T cell receptor beta chains reported below all come from one sample, sequenced in a study of cytomegalovirus exposure and HLA in healthy donors (dated by TCRdb to about 2017). Receptors were amplified or captured by the immunoSEQ multiplex PCR assay. The multiplex PCR relied on a mix of 60 forward primers for TCR Vbeta segments and 13 reverse primers for TCR Jbeta segments. This immuneACCESS table, as held by TCRdb, lists in-frame sequences with V and J called but not all clones. Of the missing ones, under half trace to an unresolved V gene in checked studies; the others have no known cause. The sample profile shows approximately 100,000 clones; around 80% of them were found once. Of the sample, around a tenth is held by the ten largest clones. Sequencing input: PBMCs. The source of these receptors is a woman aged 18-35 years in good health and CMV-seropositive.

This chain connects TRBV27 to TRBJ1-3, with a tentative D call TRBD1 (5 bases). CDR1 and CDR2 (germline): MNHEY, SMNVEV (reference sequence). Trimming stripped 5 bases from V and 0 bases from J, with 17 bases between. The CDR3 totals 17 residues. The CDR3 DNA sequence: TGTGCCAGCAGTGGCAGGATCGGGGGGATCTCTGGAAACACCATATATTTT. Protein product: CASSGRIGGISGNTIYF.

This chain links TRBV5-4 with TRBJ1-2; tentatively, D is TRBD1 (6 bases). V was pared by 4 bases and J by 3 bases, with 10 bases between. The CDR3 is 13 residues long. From germline, CDR1 is SGHNT and CDR2 YYREEE (reference sequence). The CDR3 DNA is TGTGCCAGCAGCCAACGGACAGACTATGGCTACACCTTC. Its protein is CASSQRTDYGYTF.

The rearrangement uses TRBV10-1 and TRBJ2-7; D is possibly TRBD1 (6 bases). This CDR3 region has 17 residues. V was clipped by 4 bases and J by 3 bases, with 22 bases between them. Germline V CDR1 and CDR2: WNHNN, SYGVQD (reference sequence). Here the CDR3 DNA reads TGCGCCAGCAGTGCGATCGGACAGTTCGCGATCGTCTACGAGCAGTACTTC. The encoded protein is CASSAIGQFAIVYEQYF.

CDR3 sequence (DNA): TGCGCCAGTGCAGGCAGGGCGGAAGCTTTCTTT. It yields the protein CASAGRAEAFF. The rearrangement joins TRBV5-1 to TRBJ1-1, with D tentatively TRBD1 (5 bases). V lost 8 bases and J lost 8, with 13 bases in between. The CDR3 is 11 amino acids. Germline CDR1 is SGHRS and CDR2 is YFSETQ.

The rearrangement joins TRBV5-1 to TRBJ1-4; D unresolved. Germline V gives CDR1 SGHRS, CDR2 YFSETQ. The V end lost 0 bases, the J end lost 0 bases, and 12 bases lay between the germline ends. CDR3 length: 17 residues. The CDR3 loop is CASSLVPGTATNEKLFF. For the CDR3, the DNA is TGCGCCAGCAGCTTGGTTCCAGGCACGGCAACTAATGAAAAACTGTTTTTT.

This clone has just a few counts. The V and J genes are TRBV12-2 and TRBJ2-3; the D call TRBD2 from the table was never checked on the DNA. TRBV12-2 is a pseudogene segment. The CDR3 covers 15 residues. CDR3: CASLSGGDSTDTQYF. The DNA of the CDR3 is TGTGCAAGTCTCAGCGGGGGAGATAGCACAGATACGCAGTATTTT.

This chain connects TRBV4-2 to TRBJ2-7; 10 positions match TRBD1. The CDR3 runs 15 residues. V shed 3 bases, J shed 1 base, and the junction held 3 bases outside the gene matches. Germline V gene sequence: CDR1 LGHNA, CDR2 YNFKEQ. CDR3 coding DNA: TGTGCCAGCAGCCATAGACAGGGGGCGTCCTACGAGCAGTACTTC. Amino acid sequence: CASSHRQGASYEQYF.

In this sample, this clone turned up a few times. This chain joins TRBV4-3 and TRBJ1-5, with 8 bases lining up with TRBD1. The CDR3 has 17 residues. The trim removed 0 bases at V and 0 bases at J, leaving 4 bases unmatched. CDR1 is LGHNA and CDR2 is YSLEER in the germline V gene. As DNA, the CDR3 is TGCGCCAGCAGCCAAGACGGGACAGGAAATAGCAATCAGCCCCAGCATTTT. Amino acid sequence: CASSQDGTGNSNQPQHF.

This chain connects TRBV11-3 to TRBJ2-5; 13 bases align to TRBD2. CDR3 length equals 15 residues. Losses at the gene ends were 5 bases for V and 2 bases for J; bases not matched to a gene: 2. CDR1 is SGHNT and CDR2 is YENEEA in the germline V gene. The chain's CDR3 is CASSQGLAGQETQYF. Here the CDR3 DNA reads TGTGCCAGCAGCCAGGGACTAGCGGGACAAGAGACCCAGTACTTC.

The chain couples TRBV14 to TRBJ1-1, with D possibly TRBD1 on 6 matching bases. The CDR3 consists of 16 residues. V lost 2 bases and J 4 bases, leaving 17 bases between the germline ends. Germline V gives CDR1 SGHDN, CDR2 FVKESK. As DNA, the CDR3 is TGTGCCAGCAGCCAATATGGACAGCCGGTGCCCACTGAAGCTTTCTTT. Amino acids: CASSQYGQPVPTEAFF.

This clone was picked up a small number of times. V is TRBV7-8 and J is TRBJ2-7; 7 nucleotides align to TRBD1. Germline assignment: CDR1 SGHVS and CDR2 FQNEAQ. This CDR3 is 15 amino acids long. The trim removed 1 base at V and 5 bases at J, leaving 8 bases unmatched. CDR3 residues: CASSLEFGTANEQYF. Written as DNA, the CDR3 is TGTGCCAGCAGCTTAGAATTTGGGACAGCCAACGAGCAGTACTTC.

The sample holds a few counts of this clone. The chain recombines TRBV28 with TRBJ1-5; D not certain. Germline values: CDR1 MDHEN, CDR2 SYDVKM. V gave up 7 bases and J gave up 3 bases, with 16 bases separating them. This CDR3 comprises 15 residues. The CDR3 nucleotides are TGTGCCAGCACCTTCCCGGGAAACGCCAATCAGCCCCAGCATTTT. The encoded protein is CASTFPGNANQPQHF.

This chain uses TRBV13 with TRBJ2-1; D not certain. Germline CDR1 reads PRHDT; CDR2 reads FYEKMQ (reference sequence). The CDR3 runs to 11 residues. V dropped 5 bases and J dropped 7 bases, with 6 bases sitting between them. The CDR3 is CASSVHNEQFF. The CDR3 region has the DNA TGTGCCAGCAGCGTCCATAATGAGCAGTTCTTC.

The chain carries TRBV5-6 and TRBJ1-2, with 10 nucleotides matching TRBD1. The V gene's germline CDR1 is SGHDT and CDR2 YYEEEE. V shed 4 bases and J 4 bases; nucleotides not matched to a gene: 4. The CDR3 totals 14 residues. CDR3 in amino acids: CASSRRTGGYGYTF. Here the CDR3 DNA reads TGTGCCAGCAGCCGCCGGACAGGGGGCTATGGCTACACCTTC.

For this clone: One end of the junction does not line up with germline, which may come from a read error. This chain uses TRBV7-7 with TRBJ2-1; 9 nucleotides match TRBD2. This CDR3 has 18 amino acids. Germline-derived CDR1 and CDR2 are SSHAT and FNYEAQ (reference sequence). The CDR3 nucleotides read TGTGCTAGCAGCTTAGATGTAGGTCGGCGGGAGGGCCCTAATGAGCAGTTCTTC. It yields the protein CASSLDVGRREGPNEQFF.

This chain connects TRBV6-5 to TRBJ2-7, with D maybe TRBD2 (7 bases). Germline V gene sequence: CDR1 MNHEY, CDR2 SVGAGI. The length of the CDR3 is 13 residues. The DNA for the CDR3 is TGTGGAACAAACGGAGGGGGGGCTGACGAGCAGTACTTC. This translates into CGTNGGGADEQYF.